Listed below are T cell receptor beta chains from one sample, sequenced in a study of STAT5B mutations in CD4+ large granular lymphocyte leukemia. Sequencing was performed with immunoSEQ multiplex PCR; in TCRdb, only in-frame clones are kept and a portion is missing. Altogether about 40,000 clones are present, approximately 84% being singletons, with the ten largest covering about 0.34%. The material sequenced was CD4+ T cells from blood buffy coats. Every receptor here comes from a human donor in good health. Both conserved end residues are part of each CDR3. The D gene is left open where the match is weak. Clone size is given for some rows only: seen once, a few or many times, or a class if the clone is expanded.

d_gene | len | abundance | j_gene | v_gene | CDR3aa | CDR3nt
. | 16 | . | TRBJ2-5 | TRBV4-2 | CASSQRGGDSGETQYF | TGTGCCAGCAGCCAGAGGGGAGGGGACAGTGGGGAGACCCAGTACTTC
TRBD1 | 16 | . | TRBJ2-7 | TRBV18 | CASSPVQGAMVHEQYF | TGTGCCAGCTCACCAGTCCAGGGGGCAATGGTGCACGAGCAGTACTTC
TRBD1 | 14 | few | TRBJ1-2 | TRBV28 | CASSLGTGGWGYTF | TGTGCCAGCAGTCTCGGGACAGGGGGCTGGGGCTACACCTTC
. | 13 | . | TRBJ2-3 | TRBV6-4 | CASSEEAADTQYF | TGTGCCAGCAGTGAGGAGGCCGCAGATACGCAGTATTTT
. | 16 | . | TRBJ2-5 | TRBV11-2 | CASTTLATGSGETQYF | TGTGCCAGCACCACTCTGGCTACCGGGAGCGGAGAGACCCAGTACTTC
. | 14 | . | TRBJ1-2 | TRBV30 | CAWISLSLDYGYTF | TGTGCCTGGATCTCCCTTTCTCTCGACTATGGCTACACCTTC
. | 13 | . | TRBJ2-1 | TRBV5-1 | CASSYNSYNEQFF | TGCGCCAGCAGTTATAATAGTTACAATGAGCAGTTCTTC
TRBD1 | 15 | . | TRBJ2-7 | TRBV28 | CASRRQGQGAGEQYF | TGTGCCAGCAGACGACAAGGACAGGGGGCTGGCGAGCAGTACTTC
. | 16 | once | TRBJ2-7 | TRBV27 | CASSLFYRDNSYEQYF | TGTGCCAGCAGTTTATTTTACCGGGACAACTCCTACGAGCAGTACTTC
TRBD1 | 18 | . | TRBJ1-5 | TRBV6-4 | CASSDSWDSEYSNQPQHF | TGTGCCAGCAGTGACTCGTGGGACAGCGAGTATAGCAATCAGCCCCAGCATTTT
. | 14 | few | TRBJ2-7 | TRBV11-2 | CASSLDLDGGEQYF | TGTGCCAGCAGCTTAGACCTTGACGGCGGAGAGCAGTACTTC
. | 15 | . | TRBJ1-5 | TRBV19 | CASSIDHYSNQPQHF | TGTGCCAGTAGTATAGATCATTATAGCAATCAGCCCCAGCATTTT
. | 13 | . | TRBJ1-1 | TRBV10-3 | CAIFPTAGSEAFF | TGTGCCATCTTCCCGACGGCCGGATCTGAAGCTTTCTTT
. | 14 | . | TRBJ1-2 | TRBV4-1 | CASSQVRGNYGYTF | TGCGCCAGCAGCCAAGTTAGGGGAAACTATGGCTACACCTTC
. | 15 | few | TRBJ1-6 | TRBV7-2 | CASSLGPGVNSPLHF | TGTGCCAGCAGCTTAGGCCCGGGGGTTAATTCACCCCTCCACTTT
. | 13 | . | TRBJ1-3 | TRBV11-2 | CASTGLTGNTIYF | TGTGCCAGCACGGGACTGACTGGAAACACCATATATTTT
TRBD1 | 16 | . | TRBJ2-3 | TRBV19 | CASSKGWTGPTDTQYF | TGTGCCAGTAGTAAGGGTTGGACAGGGCCCACAGATACGCAGTATTTT
. | 13 | . | TRBJ1-1 | TRBV29-1 | CSAGRVPNTEAFF | TGCAGCGCAGGGCGGGTCCCGAACACTGAAGCTTTCTTT
TRBD2 | 18 | once | TRBJ2-7 | TRBV7-2 | CASSLVGRGAVLSYEQYF | TGTGCCAGCAGCTTAGTCGGGCGGGGGGCCGTACTCTCCTACGAGCAGTACTTC
TRBD1 | 17 | . | TRBJ1-2 | TRBV10-3 | CAISERGREKANYGYTF | TGTGCCATCAGTGAGAGGGGGCGGGAAAAAGCTAACTATGGCTACACCTTC
TRBD1 | 13 | few | TRBJ2-2 | TRBV30 | CAWRPTGTGELFF | TGTGCCTGGAGGCCGACAGGGACCGGGGAGCTGTTTTTT
. | 14 | . | TRBJ2-7 | TRBV19 | CASSISGNSYEQYF | TGTGCCAGTAGTATAAGCGGAAACTCCTACGAGCAGTACTTC
TRBD1 | 16 | . | TRBJ2-5 | TRBV4-3 | CASSPTRTGGLGTQYF | TGCGCCAGCAGCCCTACTAGGACAGGGGGCTTAGGGACCCAGTACTTC
TRBD1 | 14 | . | TRBJ1-6 | TRBV7-9 | CASSRDRRNSPLHF | TGTGCCAGCAGCAGGGACAGGAGGAATTCACCCCTCCACTTT
. | 13 | . | TRBJ2-5 | TRBV5-4 | CASNTYYQETQYF | TGTGCCAGCAATACGTATTACCAAGAGACCCAGTACTTC
. | 14 | . | TRBJ2-5 | TRBV18 | CASSLRDGQETQYF | TGTGCCAGCTCACTTAGGGACGGTCAAGAGACCCAGTACTTC
. | 13 | . | TRBJ2-5 | TRBV11-3 | CASSPQGSETQYF | TGTGCCAGCAGTCCACAGGGATCAGAGACCCAGTACTTC
. | 14 | . | TRBJ2-7 | TRBV28 | CASSLGQPQFEQYF | TGTGCCAGCAGTTTGGGGCAGCCTCAATTCGAGCAGTACTTC
. | 13 | . | TRBJ2-7 | TRBV6-1 | CASRHTTTYEQYF | TGTGCCAGCAGGCATACCACAACCTACGAGCAGTACTTC
TRBD1 | 18 | . | TRBJ1-1 | TRBV7-8 | CASSLRQTGGVRNTEAFF | TGTGCCAGCAGCTTAAGACAGACAGGGGGCGTGAGGAACACTGAAGCTTTCTTT
. | 14 | . | TRBJ2-1 | TRBV6-1 | CASSEASRYNEQFF | TGTGCCAGCAGTGAGGCTAGCAGATACAATGAGCAGTTCTTC
. | 16 | few | TRBJ1-2 | TRBV30 | CAWSGGEGRGNYGYTF | TGTGCCTGGAGTGGGGGGGAGGGGCGCGGGAACTATGGCTACACCTTC
. | 15 | . | TRBJ1-2 | TRBV5-4 | CASSRITGSNYGYTF | TGTGCCAGCAGCCGAATTACAGGGAGCAACTATGGCTACACCTTC
. | 15 | once | TRBJ1-6 | TRBV18 | CASSPRTGYNSPLHF | TGTGCCAGCTCCCCCCGGACCGGTTATAATTCACCCCTCCACTTT
TRBD2 | 19 | . | TRBJ2-7 | TRBV9 | CASSVDTSGSFTPLRGQYF | TGTGCCAGCAGCGTAGATACTAGCGGGAGTTTCACCCCCCTTAGAGGGCAGTACTTC
TRBD1 | 16 | . | TRBJ1-3 | TRBV9 | CASSPPGTGVRNTIYF | TGTGCCAGCAGCCCCCCCGGGACAGGGGTTAGGAACACCATATATTTT
. | 16 | . | TRBJ2-1 | TRBV2 | CASSEDRVPEYNEQFF | TGTGCCAGCAGTGAAGACAGGGTCCCCGAATACAATGAGCAGTTCTTC
. | 16 | . | TRBJ1-5 | TRBV19 | CASSRGGRVDNQPQHF | TGTGCCAGTAGTAGGGGTGGCAGGGTTGACAATCAGCCCCAGCATTTT
. | 13 | . | TRBJ1-1 | TRBV6-1 | CASSEAGVREAFF | TGTGCCAGCAGTGAAGCGGGGGTCAGGGAAGCTTTCTTT
TRBD1 | 14 | . | TRBJ1-1 | TRBV18 | CASSPEGALTEAFF | TGTGCCAGCTCACCAGAGGGGGCGCTCACTGAAGCTTTCTTT